This T cell receptor beta chain originates from a study of T cells in women clearing cervical HPV infection. The overall study: Case blood was drawn when the lesion was first found; control blood after infection became undetectable. Cases' blood sampling followed lesion detection by median approximately 150 days (90 to 200).

Data came from immunoSEQ multiplex PCR; TCRdb stores just in-frame clones and leaves some out. The sample shows more than 20,000 clones, and 7.5% to 10% sits with its ten largest clones. Each participant carried one incident cervical HPV16 infection only. Study results and caveats: CIN3+ cases had significantly higher TCR richness than controls; evenness did not differ.

This CDR3 contains 18 residues. The germline V gene encodes CDR1 SGHVS and CDR2 FNYEAQ. The V and J ends lost 5 bases and 0 bases respectively, with 20 bases between them. Comments on this clone: The antigen is not known. The CDR3 end falls 3 residues outside the read, so it is completed with the germline J gene.

J is TRBJ1-3 and V is TRBV7-6, with D maybe TRBD1 (5 bases). This TCR came from a woman aged 18-70 years with a cervical HPV16 infection that either progressed to CIN3+ or cleared (not recorded which). Sequences were obtained from blood buffy coat. CDR3 bases read: TGTGCCAGCAGCCCTTCCAGACCACAGGCGTACTCTGGAAACACC. Translated, it gives CASSPSRPQAYSGNT. The complete CDR3 protein is CASSPSRPQAYSGNTIYF.